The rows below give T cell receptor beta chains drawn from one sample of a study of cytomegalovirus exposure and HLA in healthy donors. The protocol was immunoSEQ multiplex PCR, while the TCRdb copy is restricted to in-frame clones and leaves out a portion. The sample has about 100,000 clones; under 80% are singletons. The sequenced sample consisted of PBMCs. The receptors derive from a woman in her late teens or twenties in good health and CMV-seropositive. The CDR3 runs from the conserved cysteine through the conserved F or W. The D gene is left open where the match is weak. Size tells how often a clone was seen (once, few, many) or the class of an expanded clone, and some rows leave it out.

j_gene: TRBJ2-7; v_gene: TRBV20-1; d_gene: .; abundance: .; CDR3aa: CSARVIEQYF; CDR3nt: TGCAGTGCTAGAGTCATCGAGCAGTACTTC
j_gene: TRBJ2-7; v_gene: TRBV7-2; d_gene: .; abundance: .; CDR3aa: CASSLGDTLSYEQYF; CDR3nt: TGTGCCAGCAGCTTAGGGGACACCCTCTCCTACGAGCAGTACTTC
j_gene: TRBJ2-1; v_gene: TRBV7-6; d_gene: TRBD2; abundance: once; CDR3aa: CASSLEWLAGGPEQFF; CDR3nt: TGTGCCAGCAGCTTAGAGTGGCTAGCGGGAGGCCCGGAGCAGTTCTTC
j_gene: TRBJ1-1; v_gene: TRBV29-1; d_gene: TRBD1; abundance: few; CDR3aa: CSVGTGNTEAFF; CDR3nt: TGCAGCGTCGGGACAGGGAACACTGAAGCTTTCTTT
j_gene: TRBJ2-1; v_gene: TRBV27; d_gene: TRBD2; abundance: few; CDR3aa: CASSMTSGVYNEQFF; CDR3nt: TGTGCCAGCAGTATGACTAGCGGGGTATACAATGAGCAGTTCTTC
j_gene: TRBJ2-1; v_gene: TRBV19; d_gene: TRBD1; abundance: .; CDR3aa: CASSQQGASNEQFF; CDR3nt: TGTGCCAGTAGTCAACAGGGGGCAAGTAATGAGCAGTTCTTC
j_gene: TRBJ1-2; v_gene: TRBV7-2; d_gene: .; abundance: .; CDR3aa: CASSLLQGWNYGYTF; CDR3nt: TGTGCCAGCAGCTTATTACAGGGATGGAACTATGGCTACACCTTC
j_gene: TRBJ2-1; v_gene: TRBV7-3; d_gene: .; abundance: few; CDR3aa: CASSLGRVAEQFF; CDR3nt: TGTGCCAGCAGCTTAGGCAGGGTAGCCGAGCAGTTCTTC
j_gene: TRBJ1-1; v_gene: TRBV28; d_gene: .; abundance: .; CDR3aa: CASRPWGGGNTEAFF; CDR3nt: TGTGCCTCCCGACCCTGGGGTGGAGGAAACACTGAAGCTTTCTTT
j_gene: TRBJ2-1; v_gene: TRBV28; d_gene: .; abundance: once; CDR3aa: CASSFRGATIGEQFF; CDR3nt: TGTGCCAGCAGTTTTCGGGGGGCTACCATCGGAGAGCAGTTCTTC
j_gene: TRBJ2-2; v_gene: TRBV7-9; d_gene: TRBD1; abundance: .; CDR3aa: CASIQGVLAGELFF; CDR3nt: TGTGCCAGCATCCAGGGGGTCCTGGCCGGGGAGCTGTTTTTT
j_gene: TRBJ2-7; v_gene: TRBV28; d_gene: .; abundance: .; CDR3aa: CASSDRGIITYEQYF; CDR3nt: TGTGCCAGCAGTGACCGAGGGATTATTACCTACGAGCAGTACTTC
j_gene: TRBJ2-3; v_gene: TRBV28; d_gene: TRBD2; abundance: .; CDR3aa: CASSLSKRGSTDTQYF; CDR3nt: TGTGCCAGCAGTTTATCGAAGCGGGGCTCCACAGATACGCAGTATTTT
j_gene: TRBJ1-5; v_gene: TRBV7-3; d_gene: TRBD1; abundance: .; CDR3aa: CASSGRDREDNQPQHF; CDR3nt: TGTGCCAGCAGTGGAAGGGACAGGGAGGACAATCAGCCCCAGCATTTT
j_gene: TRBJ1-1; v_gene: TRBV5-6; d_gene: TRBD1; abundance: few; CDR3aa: CASSWTGVRSPNTEAFF; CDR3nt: TGTGCCAGCAGCTGGACAGGGGTCCGAAGCCCAAACACTGAAGCTTTCTTT
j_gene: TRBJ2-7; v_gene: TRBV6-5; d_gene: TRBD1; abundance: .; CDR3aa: CASSYSGTGTYEQYF; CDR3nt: TGTGCCAGCAGTTACTCGGGGACAGGGACCTACGAGCAGTACTTC
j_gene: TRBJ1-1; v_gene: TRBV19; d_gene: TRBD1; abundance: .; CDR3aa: CASIGQGARGGEAFF; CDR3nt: TGTGCCAGTATTGGACAGGGGGCCCGAGGAGGTGAAGCTTTCTTT
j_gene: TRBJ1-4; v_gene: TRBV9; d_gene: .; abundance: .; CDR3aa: CASSDGNEKLFF; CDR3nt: TGTGCCAGCAGCGACGGGAATGAAAAACTGTTTTTT
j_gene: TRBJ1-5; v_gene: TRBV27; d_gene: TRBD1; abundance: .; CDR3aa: CASRGQERQPQHF; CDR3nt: TGTGCCAGCAGGGGACAGGAGAGGCAGCCCCAGCATTTT
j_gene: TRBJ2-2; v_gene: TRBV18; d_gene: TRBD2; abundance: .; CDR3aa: CASSPRVTSGTNTGELFF; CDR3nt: TGTGCCAGCTCACCACGGGTTACTAGCGGGACCAATACCGGGGAGCTGTTTTTT
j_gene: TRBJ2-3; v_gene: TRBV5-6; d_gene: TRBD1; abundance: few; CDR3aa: CASSFGTGVADTQYF; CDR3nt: TGTGCCAGCAGCTTCGGGACAGGGGTCGCAGATACGCAGTATTTT
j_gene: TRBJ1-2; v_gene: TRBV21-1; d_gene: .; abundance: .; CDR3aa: CASRGTDYGYTF; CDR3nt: TGTGCCAGCAGGGGGACAGACTATGGCTACACCTTC
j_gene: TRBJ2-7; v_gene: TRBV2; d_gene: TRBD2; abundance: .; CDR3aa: CASSEPLAGEGSYEQYF; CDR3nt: TGTGCCAGCAGTGAACCGCTAGCGGGAGAAGGGTCCTACGAGCAGTACTTC
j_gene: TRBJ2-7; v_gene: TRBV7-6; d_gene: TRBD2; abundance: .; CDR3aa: CASSPGIAGDSSYEQYF; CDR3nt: TGTGCCAGCAGCCCGGGGATAGCGGGAGACAGCTCCTACGAGCAGTACTTC
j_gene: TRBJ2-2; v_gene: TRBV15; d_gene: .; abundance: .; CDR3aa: CATSLGRGTGELFF; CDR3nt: TGTGCCACCAGCCTGGGGCGCGGTACGGGGGAGCTGTTTTTT
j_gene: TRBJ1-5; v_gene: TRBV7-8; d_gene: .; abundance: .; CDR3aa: CASSPVRDQPQHF; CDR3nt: TGTGCCAGCAGCCCGGTGCGGGATCAGCCCCAGCATTTT
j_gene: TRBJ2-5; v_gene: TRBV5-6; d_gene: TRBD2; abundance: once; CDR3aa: CASSPLTASSGRAQETQYF; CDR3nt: TGTGCCAGCAGCCCCCTTACAGCCTCTAGCGGGAGAGCACAAGAGACCCAGTACTTC
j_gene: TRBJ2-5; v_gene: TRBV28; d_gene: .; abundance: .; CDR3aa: CASSSPPGIQETQYF; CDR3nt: TGTGCCAGCAGTTCCCCCCCGGGGATTCAAGAGACCCAGTACTTC
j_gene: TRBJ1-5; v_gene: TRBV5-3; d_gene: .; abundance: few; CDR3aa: CARSPPTHVRGPHF; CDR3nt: TGTGCCAGAAGCCCCCCCACACATGTCAGGGGCCCACATTTT
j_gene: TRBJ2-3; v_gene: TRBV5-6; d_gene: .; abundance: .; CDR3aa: CASSQGHTYTQYF; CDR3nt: TGTGCCAGCAGCCAGGGACACACATATACGCAGTATTTT
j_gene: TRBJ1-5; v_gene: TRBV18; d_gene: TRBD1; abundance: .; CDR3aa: CASSNTGGGYQPQHF; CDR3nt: TGTGCCAGCTCGAATACAGGGGGAGGCTATCAGCCCCAGCATTTT
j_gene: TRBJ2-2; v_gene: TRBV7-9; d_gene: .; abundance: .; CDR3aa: CASSLGHSNTGELFF; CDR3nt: TGTGCCAGCAGCCTGGGACACTCGAACACCGGGGAGCTGTTTTTT
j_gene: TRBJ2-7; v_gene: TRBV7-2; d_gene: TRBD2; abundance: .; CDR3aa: CASSLARLAGGREQYF; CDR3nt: TGTGCCAGCAGCTTAGCGCGGCTAGCGGGAGGTAGGGAGCAGTACTTC
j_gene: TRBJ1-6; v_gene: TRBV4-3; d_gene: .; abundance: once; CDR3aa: CASSQDQDSMTPLHF; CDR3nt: TGCGCCAGCAGCCAAGACCAGGACTCAATGACACCCCTCCACTTT
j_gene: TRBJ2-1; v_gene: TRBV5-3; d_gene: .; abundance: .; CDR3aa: CARSLYLPPYNEQFF; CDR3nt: TGTGCCAGAAGCTTGTATCTCCCCCCCTACAATGAGCAGTTCTTC
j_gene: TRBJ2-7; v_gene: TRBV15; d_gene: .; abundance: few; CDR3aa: CATSRDNRVDEQYF; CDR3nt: TGTGCCACCAGCAGAGATAACAGGGTCGACGAGCAGTACTTC
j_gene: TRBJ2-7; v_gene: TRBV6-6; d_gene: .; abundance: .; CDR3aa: CASKREMTYEQYF; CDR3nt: TGTGCCAGCAAGAGGGAGATGACCTACGAGCAGTACTTC
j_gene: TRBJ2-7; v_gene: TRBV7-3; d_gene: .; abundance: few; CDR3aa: CASSPGASTYEQYF; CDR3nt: TGTGCCAGCAGCCCAGGCGCCTCTACCTACGAGCAGTACTTC
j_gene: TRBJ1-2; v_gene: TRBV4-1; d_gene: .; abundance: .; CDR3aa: CASSQSNYGYTF; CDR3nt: TGCGCCAGCAGCCAAAGCAACTATGGCTACACCTTC
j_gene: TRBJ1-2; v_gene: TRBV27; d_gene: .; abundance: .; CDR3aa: CASSSITGNYGYTF; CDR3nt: TGTGCCAGCAGTTCTATCACGGGAAACTATGGCTACACCTTC
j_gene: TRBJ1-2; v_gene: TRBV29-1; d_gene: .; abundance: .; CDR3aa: CSVDQNYGYTF; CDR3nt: TGCAGCGTTGACCAGAACTATGGCTACACCTTC
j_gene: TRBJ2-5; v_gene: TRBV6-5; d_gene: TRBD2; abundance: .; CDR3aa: CASSRPGEGRETQYF; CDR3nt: TGTGCCAGCAGTCGGCCGGGGGAGGGCCGCGAGACCCAGTACTTC
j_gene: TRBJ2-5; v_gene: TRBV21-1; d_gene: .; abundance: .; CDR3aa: CASSKGPHTIQETQYF; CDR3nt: TGTGCCAGCAGCAAAGGTCCCCACACCATCCAAGAGACCCAGTACTTC
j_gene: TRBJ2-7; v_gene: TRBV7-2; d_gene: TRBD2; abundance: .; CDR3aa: CASSWLTSGSYEQYF; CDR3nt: TGTGCCAGCAGCTGGCTGACTAGCGGATCCTACGAGCAGTACTTC
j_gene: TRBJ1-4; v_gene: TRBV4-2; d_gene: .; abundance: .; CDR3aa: CASSQVARTTANEKLFF; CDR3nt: TGTGCCAGCAGCCAAGTCGCGAGGACAACGGCTAATGAAAAACTGTTTTTT
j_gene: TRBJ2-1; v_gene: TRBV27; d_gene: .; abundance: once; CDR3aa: CASSRNPADSYNEQFF; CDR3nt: TGTGCCAGCAGTCGCAACCCCGCCGACAGCTACAATGAGCAGTTCTTC
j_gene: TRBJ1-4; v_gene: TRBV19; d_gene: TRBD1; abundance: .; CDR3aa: CASTPSGQGGEKLFF; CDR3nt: TGTGCCAGTACCCCATCGGGACAGGGCGGTGAAAAACTGTTTTTT
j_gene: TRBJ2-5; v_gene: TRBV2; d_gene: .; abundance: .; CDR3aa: CASSLRTEQETQYF; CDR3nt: TGTGCCAGCAGCCTAAGGACAGAGCAAGAGACCCAGTACTTC
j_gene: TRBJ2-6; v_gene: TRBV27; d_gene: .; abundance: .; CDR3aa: CASRTEFSGANVLTF; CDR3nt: TGTGCCAGCAGAACAGAATTCTCTGGGGCCAACGTCCTGACTTTC
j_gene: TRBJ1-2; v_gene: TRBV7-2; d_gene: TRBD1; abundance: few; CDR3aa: CASTIGGTGLNYGYTF; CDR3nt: TGTGCCAGCACTATCGGGGGGACAGGGCTTAACTATGGCTACACCTTC
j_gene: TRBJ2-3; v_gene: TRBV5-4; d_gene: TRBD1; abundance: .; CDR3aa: CASSSQTGGPDTQYF; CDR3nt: TGTGCCAGCAGCTCGCAGACAGGGGGTCCAGATACGCAGTATTTT
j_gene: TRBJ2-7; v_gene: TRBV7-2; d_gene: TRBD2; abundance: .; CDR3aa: CASSRGAGSGSTYEQYF; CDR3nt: TGTGCCAGCAGCCGAGGGGCTGGGAGCGGGAGTACTTACGAGCAGTACTTC
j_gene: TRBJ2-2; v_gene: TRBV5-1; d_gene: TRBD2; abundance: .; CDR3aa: CASSLRSGSAGELFF; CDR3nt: TGCGCCAGCAGCTTGAGGAGCGGGAGTGCCGGGGAGCTGTTTTTT
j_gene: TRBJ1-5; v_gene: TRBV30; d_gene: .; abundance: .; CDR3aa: CAWSAGSRSNQPQHF; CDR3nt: TGTGCCTGGAGTGCCGGGTCCCGTAGCAATCAGCCCCAGCATTTT
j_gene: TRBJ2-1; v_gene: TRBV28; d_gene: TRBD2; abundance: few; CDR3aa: CASSLPWTLAGGEQFF; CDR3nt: TGTGCCAGCAGTCTCCCCTGGACACTAGCGGGGGGTGAGCAGTTCTTC